Listed here is a single T cell receptor beta chain. Its antigen is currently unknown. The data stem from a study of identifying expanded T cells in peripheral blood. Overall study findings and caveats: Across healthy donors, higher total template counts meant significantly greater two-week count variance. Differentially abundant clones: roughly 1.2 between replicates, approximately 16 at around 14 days, less than 20 at four.

V lost 2 bases and J lost 5; bases outside the gene matches: 4. The CDR3 runs 13 residues. Germline loops: CDR1 GTSNPN, CDR2 SVGIG (reference sequence). Produced via immunoSEQ multiplex PCR; TCRdb's table is partial and in-frame only. There are about 52,000 clones in the sample; roughly 82% occur only once, and around 15% lies in the top ten. The sequenced material came from blood. The J gene is TRBJ1-2, the V gene TRBV30; 8 bases line up with TRBD1. The source is a person aged 18 to 70 in good health. CDR3 loop: CAWSSGGLYGYTF. As DNA, the CDR3 is TGTGCCTGGAGTTCAGGGGGCTTGTATGGCTACACCTTC.